This entry lists 18 T cell receptor beta chains sequenced from one sample in a study of blood T cell repertoires in COVID-19. Measured with immunoSEQ multiplex PCR; TCRdb has only the in-frame clones, and not every one. The sample shows fewer than 300,000 clones, 86% of them seen only once. Material for sequencing was peripheral blood. Every receptor here comes from a man between 35 and 55 years old who had recovered from COVID-19.

The V gene is TRBV6-5, the J gene TRBJ1-1, with D unclear. V shed 7 bases and J shed 4 bases, with 19 bases lying between them. Germline V gene lookup returns CDR1 MNHEY and CDR2 SVGAGI. This CDR3 comprises 15 residues. In nucleotides, the CDR3 is TGTGCCAGCATCGGGTTGGAGGTTCGGGGCACTGAAGCTTTCTTT. Its protein product is CASIGLEVRGTEAFF.

The chain joins TRBV9 to TRBJ2-1; D is unclear. V was shortened by 4 bases and J by 3 bases, with 17 bases between the two germline ends. CDR1 is SGDLS, CDR2 YYNGEE, per germline. CDR3 length: 16 residues. This chain's CDR3 is CASSPGELIGYNEQFF. The CDR3 DNA is TGTGCCAGCAGCCCTGGCGAACTAATAGGCTACAATGAGCAGTTCTTC. Looking up the rest from reference TRBV9 and TRBJ2-1 gives the full variable domain: DSGVTQTPKHLITATGQRVTLRCSPRSGDLSVYWYQQSLDQGLQFLIQYYNGEERAKGNILERFSAQQFPDLHSELNLSSLELGDSALYFCASSPGELIGYNEQFFGPGTRLTVL.

The J gene is TRBJ1-6, the V gene TRBV19; 7 bases map to TRBD1. The ends lost 5 bases at V and 7 bases at J; junction bases unmatched: 5. Germline lookup yields CDR1 LNHDA and CDR2 SQIVND (reference sequence). The CDR3 covers 14 residues. CDR3 DNA: TGTGCCAGTAGTCCCGACAGGGACAATTCACCCCTCCACTTT. This sequence encodes CASSPDRDNSPLHF. Supplemented by reference TRBV19 and TRBJ1-6, the full variable domain reads DGGITQSPKYLFRKEGQNVTLSCEQNLNHDAMYWYRQDPGQGLRLIYYSQIVNDFQKGDIAEGYSVSREKKESFPLTVTSAQKNPTAFYLCASSPDRDNSPLHFGNGTRLTVT.

The CDR3 sequence is CASSLLPVIYTF. The CDR3 DNA sequence: TGTGCCAGCAGTCTGTTGCCAGTTATCTACACCTTC. J is TRBJ1-2 and V is TRBV28, with unresolved D. Germline V gives CDR1 MDHEN, CDR2 SYDVKM. Trimming removed 5 bases from V and 10 bases from J, with 14 bases in between. The CDR3 extends over 12 amino acids.

J is TRBJ2-5 and V is TRBV27; a weak D match, TRBD2 (5 bases). This CDR3 has 14 amino acids. The germline V gene encodes CDR1 MNHEY and CDR2 SMNVEV (reference sequence). Deletions cut 5 bases from V and 5 bases from J, with 15 bases between. The CDR3 here is CASSRPGFSETQYF. In DNA form, the CDR3 reads TGTGCCAGCAGTCGACCGGGGTTTAGCGAGACCCAGTACTTC.

This clone was counted a single time. The rearrangement joins TRBV5-1 to TRBJ1-4; D may be TRBD1 (5 bases). Germline V CDR1 and CDR2: SGHRS, YFSETQ. Trimming shortened V by 0 bases and J by 4 bases, and 16 bases separated the two germline ends. The CDR3 contains 17 residues. CDR3 sequence reads: CASSLAGQGRINEKLFF. CDR3 sequence (DNA): TGCGCCAGCAGCTTGGCCGGGCAGGGTCGGATTAATGAAAAACTGTTTTTT.

J is TRBJ2-7 and V is TRBV5-1; the match to TRBD2 covers 13 bases. Germline CDR1 and CDR2: SGHRS and YFSETQ. Losses at the gene ends were 2 bases for V and 0 bases for J; bases not matched to a gene: 8. There are 18 residues in the CDR3. The DNA of the CDR3 is TGCGCCAGCAGCTTAGGACTAGCGGGAGCGACTAGCTCCTACGAGCAGTACTTC. Translation: CASSLGLAGATSSYEQYF.

V and J are TRBV7-8 and TRBJ2-3; 14 nucleotides agree with TRBD2. The CDR3 spans 17 residues. Germline trimming cut 4 bases from V and 5 bases from J; bases unmatched to any gene: 8. CDR1 SGHVS and CDR2 FQNEAQ come from the germline V gene. CDR3 DNA: TGTGCCAGCAGCTCACCGGGACTAGCGGGGGCGGGAGATACGCAGTATTTT. Its translation: CASSSPGLAGAGDTQYF.

CDR3 protein: CASSLTDRPSETQYF. For the CDR3, the DNA is TGTGCCAGCAGCTTGACTGACAGACCATCCGAGACCCAGTACTTC. This chain joins TRBV5-5 and TRBJ2-5, with D perhaps TRBD1 (5 bases). V was trimmed by 1 base and J by 5 bases, leaving 15 bases between them. The germline CDR1 and CDR2 sequences are SGHKS and YYEKEE (reference sequence). There are 15 residues in the CDR3.

This CDR3 is CASSSPARQNQQYF. CDR3 DNA: TGTGCCAGCAGTTCCCCCGCGAGGCAAAATCAACAGTACTTC. This chain joins TRBV27 and TRBJ2-5; D is unresolved. V was pared by 4 bases and J by 11 bases, with 20 bases between. Germline CDR1 and CDR2: MNHEY and SMNVEV (reference sequence). The CDR3 is 14 amino acids.

This chain uses TRBV13 with TRBJ1-2; no clear D gene. Germline V gene sequence: CDR1 PRHDT, CDR2 FYEKMQ (reference sequence). V was clipped by 5 bases and J by 6 bases, with 25 bases between them. CDR3 length: 17 residues. CDR3 coding DNA: TGTGCCAGCAGCCTGAGTCTCGGAGCAGGAGCGGCGGATGGCTACACCTTC. This sequence encodes CASSLSLGAGAADGYTF.

The V and J genes are TRBV19 and TRBJ1-2; TRBD1 matches at 8 bases. The V segment lost 0 bases and the J segment 7 bases; nucleotides outside the gene matches: 13. This CDR3 is 17 amino acids long. Germline lookup yields CDR1 LNHDA and CDR2 SQIVND (reference sequence). The CDR3 bases are TGTGCCAGTAGTATAGATGGCGCCACCACAGGGGGTAGTGGCTACACCTTC. It yields the protein CASSIDGATTGGSGYTF. Using reference TRBV19 and TRBJ1-2 for the parts outside the CDR3, the full variable domain is DGGITQSPKYLFRKEGQNVTLSCEQNLNHDAMYWYRQDPGQGLRLIYYSQIVNDFQKGDIAEGYSVSREKKESFPLTVTSAQKNPTAFYLCASSIDGATTGGSGYTFGSGTRLTVV.

The rearrangement links TRBV12-3 or TRBV12-4 to TRBJ1-2, with D uncertain. Trimming took 5 bases from V and 4 from J, leaving 11 bases between them. The CDR3 runs 13 residues. The CDR3: CASSPPGVYGYTF. The DNA for the CDR3 is TGTGCCAGCAGTCCTCCCGGGGTCTATGGCTACACCTTC.

This clone occurred once. The V gene is TRBV3-1 (or the pseudogene TRBV3-2), the J gene TRBJ1-4; tentative D call: TRBD1 (5 bases). This CDR3 is 15 amino acids long. The germline V gene has CDR1 LGHDT and CDR2 YNNKEL (reference sequence). V was trimmed by 4 bases and J by 5 bases, leaving 14 bases between them. The CDR3, as DNA: TGTGCCAGCAGCCCTACCACAGGCAGAAATGAAAAACTGTTTTTT. Its translation is CASSPTTGRNEKLFF.

This chain joins TRBV6-2 or TRBV6-3 and TRBJ2-2; D perhaps matches TRBD1 (6 bases). Trimming stripped 6 bases from V and 7 bases from J, with 24 bases between. The CDR3 consists of 17 residues. CDR1 and CDR2 from the germline V gene are MNHEY and SVGEGT. CDR3 sequence reads: CASSNPLNAGVGGELFF. DNA of the CDR3: TGTGCCAGCAGCAACCCACTCAATGCAGGGGTTGGCGGGGAGCTGTTTTTT.

The CDR3 protein is CASSPGLWSTDTQYF. The CDR3 DNA sequence: TGTGCCAGCTCACCGGGGCTATGGAGCACAGATACGCAGTATTTT. This chain joins TRBV18 and TRBJ2-3; perhaps TRBD1 as D (5 bases). The CDR3 is 15 residues long. Looked up from germline, CDR1 is KGHSH and CDR2 is LQKENI. V was cut by 3 bases and J by 0 bases, with 10 bases left in between.

This sequence joins TRBV12-3 or TRBV12-4 and TRBJ1-5; D gene unclear. V was cut by 3 bases and J by 6 bases, with 9 bases left in between. CDR3 length equals 13 residues. CDR3 coding DNA: TGTGCCAGCAGTTTTAACCCCAGTCAGCCCCAGCATTTT. Translating it yields CASSFNPSQPQHF.

The chain combines TRBV2 with TRBJ2-1; perhaps TRBD2 as D (5 bases). Germline V gene data show CDR1 as SNHLY and CDR2 as FYNNEI. The CDR3 is 13 residues long. Deletions cut 9 bases from V and 1 base from J, with 10 bases between. The DNA for the CDR3 is TGTGCCAGAACCGGGGAGTCCTACAATGAGCAGTTCTTC. Translating gives CARTGESYNEQFF.